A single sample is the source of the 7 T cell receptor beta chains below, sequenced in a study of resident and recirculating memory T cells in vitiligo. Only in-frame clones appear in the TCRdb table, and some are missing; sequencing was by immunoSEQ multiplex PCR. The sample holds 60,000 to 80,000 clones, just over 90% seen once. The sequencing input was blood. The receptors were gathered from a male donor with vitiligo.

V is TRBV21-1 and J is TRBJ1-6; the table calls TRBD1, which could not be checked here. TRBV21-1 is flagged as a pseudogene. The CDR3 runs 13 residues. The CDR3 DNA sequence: TGTGCTCCCGGGACGGACAGTAATTCACCCCTCCACTTT. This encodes CAPGTDSNSPLHF.

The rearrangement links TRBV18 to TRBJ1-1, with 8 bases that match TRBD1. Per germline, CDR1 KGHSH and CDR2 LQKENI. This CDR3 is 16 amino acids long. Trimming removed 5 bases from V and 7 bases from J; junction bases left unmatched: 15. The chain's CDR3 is CASSKTGEFRGLEAFF. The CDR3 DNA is TGTGCCAGCTCAAAGACAGGGGAATTCCGGGGACTTGAAGCTTTCTTT.

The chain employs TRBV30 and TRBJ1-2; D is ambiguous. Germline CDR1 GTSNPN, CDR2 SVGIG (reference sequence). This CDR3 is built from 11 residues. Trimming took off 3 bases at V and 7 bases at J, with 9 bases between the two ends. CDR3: CAWSVESGYTF. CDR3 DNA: TGTGCCTGGAGCGTTGAGTCTGGCTACACCTTC.

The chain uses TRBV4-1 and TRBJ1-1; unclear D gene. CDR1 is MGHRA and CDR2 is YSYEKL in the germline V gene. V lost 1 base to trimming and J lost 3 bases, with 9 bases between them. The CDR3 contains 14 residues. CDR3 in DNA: TGCGCCAGCAGCCAAGCCGCACTTTACACTGAAGCTTTCTTT. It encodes CASSQAALYTEAFF.

The CDR3 DNA follows: TGCGCCAGCAGCTTGGCGACTAGCGGAGGCGATACGCAGTATTTT. Translating gives CASSLATSGGDTQYF. The V and J genes are TRBV5-1 and TRBJ2-3, with 9 bases that match TRBD2. V lost 0 bases and J lost 6; bases outside the gene matches: 5. Germline loops: CDR1 SGHRS, CDR2 YFSETQ. The CDR3 contains 15 residues.

For the CDR3, the DNA is TGTGCCAGCAGCTATGGCGGCATCGACACCGGGGAGCTGTTTTTT. It encodes CASSYGGIDTGELFF. This chain uses TRBV5-4 with TRBJ2-2; D is unresolved. Trimming removed 3 bases at V and 3 bases at J, with 12 bases between. Germline loops: CDR1 SGHNT, CDR2 YYREEE (reference sequence). The CDR3 covers 15 residues.

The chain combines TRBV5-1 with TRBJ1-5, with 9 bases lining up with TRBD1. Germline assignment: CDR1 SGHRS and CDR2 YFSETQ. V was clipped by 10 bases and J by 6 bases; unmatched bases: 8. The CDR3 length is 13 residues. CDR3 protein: CAGGTGGCQPQHF. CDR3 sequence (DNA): TGCGCCGGCGGAACAGGGGGCTGTCAGCCCCAGCATTTT. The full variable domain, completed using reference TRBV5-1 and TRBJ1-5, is KAGVTQTPRYLIKTRGQQVTLSCSPISGHRSVSWYQQTPGQGLQFLFEYFSETQRNKGNFPGRFSGRQFSNSRSEMNVSTLELGDSALYLCAGGTGGCQPQHFGDGTRLSIL.